In its sample, the clone carrying this T cell receptor (beta chain) was seen once. Repertoires were generated with immunoSEQ multiplex PCR, while TCRdb's copy carries only in-frame clones and drops some. The sample carries about 76,000 clones, about 82% recorded once. The record originates from a study of OX40 agonist ivuxolimab in advanced cancers. Study in general: The mean age was approximately 60 years, ranging from 23 to 79, with around four fifths of participants male.

Between the trimmed V and J ends, which lost 0 bases and 4 bases, there was a span of 4 bases. In germline, CDR1 is SGHTS, CDR2 YDEGEE. This CDR3 spans 12 amino acids. This receptor was obtained from an adult with an advanced solid tumor such as melanoma, head and neck, liver or kidney cancer. Sequences were derived from CD4+ or CD8+ T cells sorted from blood, sampled in a trial of the OX40 agonist ivuxolimab. V usage is TRBV5-8 and J usage is TRBJ2-5; D ambiguous. The CDR3 region has the DNA TGTGCCAGCAGCTTGGATAGAGAGACCCAGTACTTC. Amino acids: CASSLDRETQYF.